The 19 T cell receptor beta chains reported below all come from one sample, sequenced in a study of cytomegalovirus exposure and HLA in healthy donors. 13 Jbeta primers and 60 Vbeta primers were used for the PCR. Assay used: immunoSEQ multiplex PCR; TCRdb lists only in-frame clones, some missing. Here the sample table reports about 74,000 clones. The sequencing sample was made of PBMCs. The receptors here all came from a female donor in good health and CMV-seropositive.

The V and J genes are TRBV6-6 and TRBJ2-7, with 7 bases that match TRBD2. Germline CDR1 MNHNY, CDR2 SVGAGI (reference sequence). Trimming removed 6 bases from V and 4 bases from J; junction bases left unmatched: 6. The CDR3 is made up of 13 amino acids. DNA of the CDR3: TGTGCCAGCAGACAGACAGCGGGATACGAGCAGTACTTC. The encoded protein is CASRQTAGYEQYF.

J is TRBJ2-1 and V is TRBV5-1; 11 bases are a match to TRBD1. With V trimmed by 7 bases and J by 8 bases, 8 bases remained unmatched. The CDR3 extends over 14 amino acids. Germline CDR1 is SGHRS and CDR2 is YFSETQ. The CDR3 region has the DNA TGCGCCAGCTGCCGGGACAGGGGGTTTGATGAGCAGTTCTTC. It yields the protein CASCRDRGFDEQFF.

The chain carries TRBV30 and TRBJ1-1, with D maybe TRBD1 (5 bases). V was shortened by 3 bases and J by 4 bases, with 15 bases between the two germline ends. This CDR3 spans 14 amino acids. The germline gives CDR1 GTSNPN, CDR2 SVGIG (reference sequence). The CDR3 region is CAWSPEQESTEAFF. CDR3 sequence (DNA): TGTGCCTGGAGCCCCGAACAGGAGTCCACTGAAGCTTTCTTT.

The rearrangement joins TRBV19 to TRBJ2-3; D may be TRBD1 (5 bases). Looked up from germline, CDR1 is LNHDA and CDR2 is SQIVND (reference sequence). This CDR3 region has 15 residues. V was trimmed by 3 bases and J by 0 bases, leaving 10 bases between them. The CDR3 loop reads CASSIGQGSTDTQYF. For the CDR3, the DNA is TGTGCCAGTAGTATTGGGCAGGGCAGCACAGATACGCAGTATTTT.

The rearrangement links TRBV9 to TRBJ1-1, with D possibly TRBD1 on 6 matching bases. This CDR3 comprises 14 residues. Germline V gene lookup returns CDR1 SGDLS and CDR2 YYNGEE. V was clipped by 3 bases and J by 1 base, with 10 bases between them. CDR3 nucleotides: TGTGCCAGCAGCGCCCAACAGGGGAACACTGAAGCTTTCTTT. Protein product: CASSAQQGNTEAFF.

The rearrangement links TRBV5-1 to TRBJ2-2; maybe TRBD2 (5 bases). Germline assignment: CDR1 SGHRS and CDR2 YFSETQ. The CDR3 is 15 residues long. V was cut by 1 base and J by 5 bases, with 12 bases left in between. CDR3 bases: TGCGCCAGCAGCTTGAAGGCTAGAGGGACCGGGGAGCTGTTTTTT. This codes for CASSLKARGTGELFF.

The chain employs TRBV6-1 and TRBJ1-1, with D perhaps TRBD1 (5 bases). The CDR3 spans 16 residues. CDR1 is MNHNS and CDR2 is SASEGT in the germline V gene. V was cut by 4 bases and J by 3 bases, with 18 bases left in between. The CDR3 reads CASSGRHGWGDTEAFF. CDR3 nucleotides: TGTGCCAGCAGTGGACGACATGGGTGGGGGGACACTGAAGCTTTCTTT.

The chain couples TRBV7-3 to TRBJ2-6, with 9 bases that match TRBD1. CDR1 SGHTA and CDR2 FQGTGA come from the germline V gene. After removal of 1 base from V and 0 bases from J, the junction contained 4 bases not matched to a gene. The CDR3 length is 18 residues. CDR3 amino acids: CASSLIGTGNSGANVLTF. The CDR3 DNA follows: TGTGCCAGCAGCTTAATTGGGACAGGGAACTCTGGGGCCAACGTCCTGACTTTC.

The chain couples TRBV7-6 to TRBJ2-5; 8 nucleotides match TRBD1. Looked up from germline, CDR1 is SGHVS and CDR2 is FNYEAQ. The J segment lost 4 bases and the V segment lost 5 bases, leaving 6 bases of the junction unmatched. The CDR3 is 14 amino acids. The CDR3 is CASSRDRGGETQYF. The CDR3 DNA is TGTGCCAGCAGCCGTGACAGGGGTGGAGAGACCCAGTACTTC.

The chain is built from TRBV29-1 and TRBJ1-1, with D maybe TRBD1 (5 bases). Deletions cut 2 bases from V and 4 bases from J, with 14 bases between. The CDR3 has 14 residues. CDR1 and CDR2 from the germline V gene are SQVTM and ANQGSEA. CDR3 DNA: TGCAGCGTTGAAAATTGGGGCGCCGGCACTGAAGCTTTCTTT. It translates to CSVENWGAGTEAFF.

The V call is TRBV18, the J call TRBJ2-3, with a tentative D call TRBD2 (6 bases). Germline V gene lookup returns CDR1 KGHSH and CDR2 LQKENI. The V end lost 5 bases, the J end lost 6 bases, and 24 bases lay between the germline ends. CDR3 length equals 17 residues. In DNA form, the CDR3 reads TGTGCCAGCTCATTTTCCTCCAGCCCAGCGGGTGCGGATACGCAGTATTTT. As protein: CASSFSSSPAGADTQYF.

This chain links TRBV7-2 with TRBJ1-2; D is unresolved. Germline-derived CDR1 and CDR2 are SGHTA and FQGNSA. The length of the CDR3 is 11 residues. With 5 bases removed from V and 8 bases from J, the gap between germline ends came to 9 bases. CDR3 loop: CASSPRMGYTF. The CDR3 bases are TGTGCCAGCAGCCCGCGAATGGGCTACACCTTC.

The chain carries TRBV7-6 and TRBJ2-1; 12 bases align to TRBD2. Per germline, CDR1 SGHVS and CDR2 FNYEAQ. The CDR3 has 19 amino acids. The V segment lost 4 bases and the J segment 0 bases; nucleotides outside the gene matches: 10. CDR3 amino acids: CASSWPGTSGPHSYNEQFF. Written as DNA, the CDR3 is TGTGCCAGCAGCTGGCCAGGGACTAGCGGGCCCCACTCCTACAATGAGCAGTTCTTC.

V gene TRBV5-1 combines with J gene TRBJ1-6; no definite D call. Germline V gene sequence: CDR1 SGHRS, CDR2 YFSETQ. Trimming cost V 0 bases and J 4 bases, with 11 bases left between them. The CDR3 has 16 amino acids. In nucleotides, the CDR3 is TGCGCCAGCAGCTTGGCGGGGTCTGGGTATAATTCACCCCTCCACTTT. It is translated as CASSLAGSGYNSPLHF.

J is TRBJ2-5 and V is TRBV4-3; D might be TRBD1 (5 bases). This CDR3 spans 12 amino acids. Germline V gene sequence: CDR1 LGHNA, CDR2 YSLEER. With 5 bases removed from V and 5 bases from J, the gap between germline ends came to 9 bases. CDR3 residues: CASSRGSETQYF. CDR3 DNA sequence: TGCGCCAGCAGCAGGGGTTCCGAGACCCAGTACTTC.

V and J are TRBV6-5 and TRBJ1-1; D unresolved. The germline CDR1 and CDR2 sequences are MNHEY and SVGAGI. This CDR3 is 13 amino acids long. Deletions cut 5 bases from V and 4 bases from J, with 11 bases between. This CDR3 reads CASSPPGLTEAFF. The CDR3 bases are TGTGCCAGCAGTCCTCCGGGTCTCACTGAAGCTTTCTTT.

The chain combines TRBV5-6 with TRBJ2-7, with a possible D match to TRBD1 (6 bases). Germline V gene sequence: CDR1 SGHDT, CDR2 YYEEEE. Trimming left V 2 bases short and J 6 bases short, with 18 bases between. The CDR3 spans 15 residues. CDR3 protein: CASSLQGSGVGEQYF. The CDR3 nucleotides are TGTGCCAGCAGCTTACAGGGTTCTGGTGTCGGCGAGCAGTACTTC.

As regards this clone: The same CDR3 also results from other DNA sequences found in this sample. The J gene is TRBJ2-3, the V gene TRBV5-4; 8 bases line up with TRBD2. This CDR3 is built from 15 residues. Unmatched junction bases numbered 5, after V lost 5 bases and J lost 0 bases. Germline V gene sequence: CDR1 SGHNT, CDR2 YYREEE (reference sequence). Here the CDR3 DNA reads TGTGCCAGCAGGGACCAGCGGGGGAGCACAGATACGCAGTATTTT. This sequence encodes CASRDQRGSTDTQYF.

The CDR3 here is CASSIEPGQGVREQYF. The CDR3 nucleotides are TGTGCCAGTAGTATAGAACCGGGACAGGGGGTAAGGGAGCAGTACTTC. The J gene is TRBJ2-7, the V gene TRBV19; TRBD1 matches 11 bases. CDR3 length: 16 residues. Trimming at V came to 0 bases and at J to 7 bases, leaving 8 bases not matched to a gene. Looked up from germline, CDR1 is LNHDA and CDR2 is SQIVND (reference sequence).